These T cell receptor beta chains were read from a single sample in a study of T cells after yellow fever vaccination. TCRdb fed the 5' RACE reads into MiXCR, producing one record per CDR3 protein. The table includes about 350,000 distinct CDR3 sequences, around 8.1% detected once. The specimen was PBMCs, collected 45 days after the first yellow fever vaccination. These receptors all stem from a man in his late teens or twenties who received the YFV17D yellow fever vaccine. The CDR3 runs from the conserved cysteine through the conserved F or W. The D gene is left open where the match is weak. Clone sizes are given selectively: once, few, many, or a class where the clone is expanded.

clone_size	v_call	j_call	d_call	cdr3_aa	cdr3_nt
few	TRBV7-2	TRBJ2-2	TRBD2	CASSFQAGGTGELFF	TGTGCCAGCAGCTTTCAAGCGGGGGGGACCGGGGAGCTGTTTTTT
many	TRBV7-9	TRBJ1-1	NA	CASSSPTGARTEAFF	TGTGCCAGCAGCTCACCCACGGGGGCTAGGACTGAAGCTTTCTTT
NA	TRBV24-1	TRBJ2-2	NA	CPTSDGDSIDPGELFF	TGTCCCACCAGTGATGGGGATTCGATCGACCCCGGGGAGCTGTTTTTT
few	TRBV9	TRBJ2-3	TRBD2	CASSVAGYLAGTDTQYF	TGTGCCAGCAGCGTAGCGGGATACCTAGCGGGAACAGATACGCAGTATTTT
many	TRBV5-1	TRBJ2-1	NA	CASSSDSYNEQFF	TGCGCCAGCAGCTCGGACAGCTACAATGAGCAGTTCTTC
NA	TRBV7-8	TRBJ1-5	TRBD1	CASSDREYSNQPQHF	TGTGCCAGCAGCGACAGGGAGTACAGCAATCAGCCCCAGCATTTT
NA	TRBV30	TRBJ2-5	TRBD1	CAWTDRGRGETQYF	TGTGCCTGGACCGACAGGGGAAGGGGGGAGACCCAGTACTTC
NA	TRBV7-2	TRBJ1-2	NA	CASSLRDRANYGYTF	TGTGCCAGCAGCTTAAGGGACCGAGCTAACTATGGCTACACCTTC
few	TRBV5-4	TRBJ2-7	NA	CASSFSGNEQYF	TGTGCCAGCAGCTTTTCAGGGAACGAGCAGTACTTC
NA	TRBV20-1	TRBJ2-5	TRBD2	CSARGTSGSQETQYF	TGCAGTGCTAGAGGGACTAGCGGTTCACAAGAGACCCAGTACTTC
NA	TRBV29-1	TRBJ2-6	NA	CSVGGAGSGANVLTF	TGCAGCGTTGGCGGTGCCGGCTCTGGGGCCAACGTCCTGACTTTC
NA	TRBV4-1	TRBJ2-2	NA	CASSQKLPLATSPGRLTGGELFF	TGCGCCAGCAGCCAAAAATTACCCCTGGCCACCTCTCCAGGGAGGTTAACGGGCGGGGAGCTGTTTTTT
few	TRBV12-5	TRBJ1-1	NA	CASGLVRGGSGMTEAFF	TGTGCTAGTGGTTTGGTACGGGGAGGGTCGGGAATGACTGAAGCTTTCTTT
NA	TRBV29-1	TRBJ2-2	NA	CSVARGGLGELFF	TGCAGCGTTGCCAGGGGGGGGCTCGGGGAGCTGTTTTTT
few	TRBV5-1	TRBJ1-1	TRBD1	CASSWGTGAFQNTEAFF	TGCGCCAGCAGCTGGGGGACAGGGGCCTTTCAGAACACTGAAGCTTTCTTT
NA	TRBV19	TRBJ1-4	TRBD1	CATPDRAGEKLFF	TGTGCCACCCCAGACAGGGCCGGTGAAAAACTGTTTTTT
few	TRBV5-1	TRBJ1-1	NA	CASRVWTAPGEAFF	TGCGCCAGCAGAGTTTGGACAGCCCCGGGTGAGGCTTTCTTT
NA	TRBV10-3	TRBJ1-1	TRBD1	CAIKGQGNTEAFF	TGTGCCATCAAAGGACAGGGAAACACTGAAGCTTTCTTT
few	TRBV5-4	TRBJ2-1	NA	CASSVPTSRSYNEQFF	TGTGCCAGCAGCGTACCCACTAGCAGATCCTACAATGAGCAGTTCTTC
NA	TRBV2	TRBJ1-5	TRBD1	CASSRSTGGNQPQHF	TGTGCCAGCAGTCGCTCGACAGGGGGCAATCAGCCCCAGCATTTT
few	TRBV19	TRBJ1-2	NA	CASSIASYGYTF	TGTGCCAGTAGTATCGCCAGCTATGGCTACACCTTC
few	TRBV6-5	TRBJ1-5	TRBD1	CASSYQSGTGVWNQPQHF	TGTGCCAGCAGTTACCAATCCGGGACAGGGGTGTGGAATCAGCCCCAGCATTTT
few	TRBV21-1	TRBJ2-7	NA	CASSHRDSSFPYEQYF	TGTGCCAGCAGCCACCGGGACAGTTCTTTTCCCTACGAGCAGTACTTC
NA	TRBV12-3/TRBV12-4	TRBJ1-1	NA	CASSLGVPGLNTEAFF	TGTGCCAGCAGTTTGGGTGTTCCTGGACTGAACACTGAAGCTTTCTTT
NA	TRBV20-1	TRBJ2-7	TRBD1	CSARDRDPYEQYF	TGCAGTGCTAGGGACAGGGACCCCTACGAGCAGTACTTC
many	TRBV20-1	TRBJ2-1	NA	CSGTGGLPYNEQFF	TGCAGTGGGACTGGCGGGCTCCCCTACAATGAGCAGTTCTTC
many	TRBV12-3/TRBV12-4	TRBJ1-1	NA	CASMDSLNTEAFF	TGTGCCAGCATGGACAGCTTGAACACTGAAGCTTTCTTT
few	TRBV6-1	TRBJ2-1	NA	CASRAARTEGNEQFF	TGTGCCAGCAGGGCCGCCCGGACTGAGGGGAATGAGCAGTTCTTC
NA	TRBV6-2/TRBV6-3	TRBJ2-1	TRBD2	CASRSGAGNYNEQFF	TGTGCCAGCAGGTCCGGAGCGGGGAACTACAATGAGCAGTTCTTC
few	TRBV18	TRBJ2-5	NA	CASSPRPRETQYF	TGTGCCAGCTCACCACGCCCAAGGGAGACCCAGTACTTC
once	TRBV7-2	TRBJ2-1	NA	CASSLGPPNEQFF	TGTGCCAGCAGCCTTGGACCTCCAAATGAGCAGTTCTTC
NA	TRBV28	TRBJ2-5	NA	CASSPSTGTQYF	TGTGCCAGCAGTCCATCTACCGGGACCCAGTACTTC
many	TRBV5-1	TRBJ1-1	NA	CASSLTPTRQGNTEAFF	TGCGCCAGCAGCTTGACTCCCACAAGGCAGGGGAACACTGAAGCTTTCTTT
NA	TRBV20-1	TRBJ1-6	NA	CSARDLTLAGSPLHF	TGCAGTGCTAGAGATCTAACTTTGGCCGGTTCACCCCTCCACTTT
NA	TRBV28	TRBJ2-2	NA	CASSSGTAFLRAGELFF	TGTGCCAGCAGCTCCGGGACTGCCTTTCTTAGAGCCGGGGAGCTGTTTTTT
NA	TRBV5-1	TRBJ2-1	NA	CASSLGEDISYNEQFF	TGCGCCAGCAGCTTGGGGGAGGACATATCCTACAATGAGCAGTTCTTC
NA	TRBV5-1	TRBJ2-7	NA	CASSLEKAEGLIYEQYF	TGCGCCAGCAGCTTGGAAAAAGCGGAAGGGCTCATATACGAGCAGTACTTC
NA	TRBV25-1	TRBJ2-1	NA	CASSSYFGADEQFF	TGTGCCAGCAGTTCCTATTTCGGGGCGGATGAGCAGTTCTTC
few	TRBV5-1	TRBJ2-7	NA	CASSLGQGGAEQYF	TGCGCCAGCAGCTTAGGGCAGGGAGGTGCCGAGCAGTACTTC
NA	TRBV7-9	TRBJ2-3	NA	CASSPGPNTQYF	TGTGCCAGCAGTCCCGGACCAAATACGCAGTATTTT
NA	TRBV19	TRBJ2-7	NA	CAIPPHSPSYEQYF	TGTGCCATCCCCCCGCACTCACCCTCCTACGAGCAGTACTTC
few	TRBV9	TRBJ2-7	TRBD1	CASSPQGQGGEQYF	TGTGCCAGCAGCCCACAGGGACAGGGGGGCGAGCAGTACTTC
NA	TRBV5-1	TRBJ1-6	TRBD1	CASSLSGTGQTNSPLHF	TGCGCCAGCAGCTTGAGTGGTACGGGACAGACTAATTCACCCCTCCACTTT